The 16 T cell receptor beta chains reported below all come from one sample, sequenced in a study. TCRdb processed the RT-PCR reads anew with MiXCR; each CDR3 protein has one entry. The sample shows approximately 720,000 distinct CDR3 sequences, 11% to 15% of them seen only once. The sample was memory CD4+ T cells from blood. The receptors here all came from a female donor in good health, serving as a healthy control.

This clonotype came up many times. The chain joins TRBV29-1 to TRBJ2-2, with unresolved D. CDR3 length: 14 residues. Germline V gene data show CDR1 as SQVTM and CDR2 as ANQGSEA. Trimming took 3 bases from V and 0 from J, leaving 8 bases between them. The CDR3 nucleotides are TGCAGCGTTGACTGGCCCCCGAACACCGGGGAGCTGTTTTTT. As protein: CSVDWPPNTGELFF.

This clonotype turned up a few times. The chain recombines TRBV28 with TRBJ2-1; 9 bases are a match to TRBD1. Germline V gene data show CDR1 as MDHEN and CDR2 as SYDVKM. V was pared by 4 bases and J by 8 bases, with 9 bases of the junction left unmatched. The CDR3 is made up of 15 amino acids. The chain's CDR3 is CASSWHTGGFYEQFF. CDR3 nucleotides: TGTGCCAGCAGTTGGCACACAGGGGGCTTCTATGAGCAGTTCTTC.

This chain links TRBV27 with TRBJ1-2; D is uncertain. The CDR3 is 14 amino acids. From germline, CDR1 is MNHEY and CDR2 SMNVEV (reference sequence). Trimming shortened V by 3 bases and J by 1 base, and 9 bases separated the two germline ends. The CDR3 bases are TGTGCCAGCAGTTTGGCGGGCGTTAACTATGGCTACACCTTC. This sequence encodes CASSLAGVNYGYTF.

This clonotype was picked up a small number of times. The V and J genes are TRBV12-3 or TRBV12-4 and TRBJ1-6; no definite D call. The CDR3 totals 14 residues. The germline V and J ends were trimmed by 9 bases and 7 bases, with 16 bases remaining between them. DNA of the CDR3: TGTGCCAGTAAGTCGAGGGTGTCGAATTCACCCCTCCACTTT. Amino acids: CASKSRVSNSPLHF.

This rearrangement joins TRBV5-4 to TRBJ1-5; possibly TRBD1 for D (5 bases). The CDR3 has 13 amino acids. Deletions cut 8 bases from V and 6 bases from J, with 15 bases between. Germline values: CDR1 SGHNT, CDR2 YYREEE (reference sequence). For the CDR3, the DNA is TGTGCCAGTTTCCTCACTGGGGGTCAGCCCCAGCATTTT. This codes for CASFLTGGQPQHF.

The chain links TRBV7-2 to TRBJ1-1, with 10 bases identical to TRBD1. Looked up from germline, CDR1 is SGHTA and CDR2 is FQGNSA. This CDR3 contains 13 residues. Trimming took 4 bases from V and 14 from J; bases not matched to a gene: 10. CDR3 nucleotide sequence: TGTGCCAGCAGCTCGGCGCAGGGACAGGGGAAGTTCTTT. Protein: CASSSAQGQGKFF.

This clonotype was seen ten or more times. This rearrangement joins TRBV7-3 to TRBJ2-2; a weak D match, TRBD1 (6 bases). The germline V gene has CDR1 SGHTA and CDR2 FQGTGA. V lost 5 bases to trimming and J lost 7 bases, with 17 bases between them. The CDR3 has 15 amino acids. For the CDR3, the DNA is TGTGCCAGCAGCAATGCACAGGGTGTGGGCGGGGAGCTGTTTTTT. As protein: CASSNAQGVGGELFF.

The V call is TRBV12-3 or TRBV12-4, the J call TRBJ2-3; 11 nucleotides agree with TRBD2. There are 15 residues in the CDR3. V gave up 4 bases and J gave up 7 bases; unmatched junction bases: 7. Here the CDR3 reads CASSYLAGGRNTQYF. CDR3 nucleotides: TGTGCCAGCAGTTATCTAGCGGGGGGTCGAAATACGCAGTATTTT.

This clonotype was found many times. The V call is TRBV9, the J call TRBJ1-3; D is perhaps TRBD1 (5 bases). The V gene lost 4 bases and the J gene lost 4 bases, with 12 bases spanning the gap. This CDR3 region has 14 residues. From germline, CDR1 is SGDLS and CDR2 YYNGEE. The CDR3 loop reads CASSIGTAGNTIYF. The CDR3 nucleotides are TGTGCCAGCAGCATCGGGACGGCCGGAAACACCATATATTTT.

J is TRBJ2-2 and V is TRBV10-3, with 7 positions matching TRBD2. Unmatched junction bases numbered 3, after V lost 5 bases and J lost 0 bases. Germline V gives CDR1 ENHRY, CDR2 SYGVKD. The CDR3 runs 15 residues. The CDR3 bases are TGTGCCATCAGTAGCGGGACTTCGAACACCGGGGAGCTGTTTTTT. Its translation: CAISSGTSNTGELFF.

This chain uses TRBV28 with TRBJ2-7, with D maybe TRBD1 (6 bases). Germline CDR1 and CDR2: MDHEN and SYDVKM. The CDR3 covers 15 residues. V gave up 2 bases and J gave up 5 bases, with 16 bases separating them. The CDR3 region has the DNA TGTGCCAGCAGTTTACCCACAGGGTTGTCAAACGAGCAGTACTTC. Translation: CASSLPTGLSNEQYF. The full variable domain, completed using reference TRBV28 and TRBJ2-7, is DVKVTQSSRYLVKRTGEKVFLECVQDMDHENMFWYRQDPGLGLRLIYFSYDVKMKEKGDIPEGYSVSREKKERFSLILESASTNQTSMYLCASSLPTGLSNEQYFGPGTRLTVT.

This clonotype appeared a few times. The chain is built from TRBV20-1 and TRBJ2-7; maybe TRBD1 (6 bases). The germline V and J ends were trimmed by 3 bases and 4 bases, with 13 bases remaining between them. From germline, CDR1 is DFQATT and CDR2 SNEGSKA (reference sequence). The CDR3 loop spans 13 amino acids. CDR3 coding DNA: TGCAGTGCTAGCGAACAGGGAATATACGAGCAGTACTTC. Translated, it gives CSASEQGIYEQYF.

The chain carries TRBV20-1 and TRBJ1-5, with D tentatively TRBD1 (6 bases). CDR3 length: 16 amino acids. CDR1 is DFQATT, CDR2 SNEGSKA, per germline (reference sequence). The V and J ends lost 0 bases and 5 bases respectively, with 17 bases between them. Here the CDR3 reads CSARDPGGGGDQPQHF. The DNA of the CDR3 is TGCAGTGCTAGAGACCCAGGCGGGGGGGGCGATCAGCCCCAGCATTTT.

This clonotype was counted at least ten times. This CDR3 is CASSLVGAGGSEQYF. The CDR3 DNA follows: TGCGCCAGCAGCTTGGTAGGGGCGGGAGGTAGTGAGCAGTACTTC. This chain joins TRBV5-1 and TRBJ2-7, with 8 bases fitting TRBD2. The ends lost 0 bases at V and 7 bases at J; junction bases unmatched: 9. The CDR3 totals 15 residues. The germline gives CDR1 SGHRS, CDR2 YFSETQ.

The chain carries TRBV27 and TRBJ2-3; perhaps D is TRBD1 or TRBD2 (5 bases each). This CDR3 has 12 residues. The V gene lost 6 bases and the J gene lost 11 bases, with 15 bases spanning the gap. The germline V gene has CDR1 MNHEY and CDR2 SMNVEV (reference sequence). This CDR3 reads CASSITGTEQYF. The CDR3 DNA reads TGTGCCAGCAGCATCACCGGGACCGAGCAGTATTTT.

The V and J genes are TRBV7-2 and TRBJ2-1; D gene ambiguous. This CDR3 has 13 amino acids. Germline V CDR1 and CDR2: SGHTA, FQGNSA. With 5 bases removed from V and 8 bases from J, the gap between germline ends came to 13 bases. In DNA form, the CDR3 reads TGTGCCAGCAGCCCGCAAGGGTGGTATGAGCAGTTCTTC. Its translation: CASSPQGWYEQFF.